This note documents a single T cell receptor beta chain sequence. This clone was observed once. Its cognate antigen has yet to be identified. No much larger clonotype is one base removed from it; base qualities were not supplied. V lost 5 bases and J lost 6 bases; the stretch between them is 16 bases long. Including cysteine and phenylalanine, the CDR3 has 15 amino acids. The CDR3 DNA has 45 bases and is translated from base 1. Per the germline V gene (reference sequence), LGHDT is the CDR1 and YNNKEL is the CDR2. This sample is part of a study of blood T cell repertoires in COVID-19 (TCRdb year 2020). In the study overall: Samples from collaborators originated in the United States, Italy and Spain and spanned both the acute and convalescent phases of COVID-19. The prospective study material was composed of cDNA or gDNA derived from T cells, B-cell-depleted T cells, or PBMCs. Deeply sampled blood TCRbeta repertoires from subjects exposed to, actively infected with, or recovered from COVID-19 were included in the dataset. The repertoires were released in a freely available public database intended as a resource for research on the immune response to SARS-CoV-2. The samples were drawn from the first 160 participants of the ongoing ImmuneRACE study and from 950 to 1,500 subjects provided by 6 global collaborators. Sample metadata almost always included a de-identified subject ID, COVID-19 status, age in years and sex. Where HLA class I and class II types were available, the types were taken from metadata supplied by the sample provider, not from assay-based typing. Overall results and qualifications from the work: Clinical and demographic metadata were provided uncurated, with the amount varying by source and participant.

At one collaborating source in Seattle, patients were enrolled during active infection and were followed longitudinally through the course of disease. Whole blood was collected in K2EDTA tubes by collaborating institutions according to the institutions' own protocols. For TCRbeta analysis, collaborators shipped samples as frozen whole blood, isolated PBMCs, or DNA extracted from either of those sample types. The immunoSEQ Assay, a bias-controlled multiplex PCR, was used to amplify TCRbeta CDR3 regions from genomic DNA. In the authors' own workflow: Nucleated cell counts per sample were estimated from amplification of reference gene primers within the assay. To quantify the absolute abundance of each unique TCRbeta CDR3 rearrangement, sequence reads were collapsed and filtered. For each sample, productive Simpson clonality was calculated as the square root of Simpson's diversity index over productive rearrangements. The table was pulled from immuneACCESS by TCRdb, which kept in-frame rearrangements only. Such tables lose some clones; where checked, under half of the loss comes from unresolved V genes, and the rest has no known cause. The D gene and trimming were derived from the DNA, and the V and J assignments and clone size from that table. This sample holds 350,000 to 500,000 clones; 85% to 90% were observed only once. The ten biggest clones cover 0.8% to 0.9% of the sample.

The chain is assembled from TRBV3-1 (or the pseudogene TRBV3-2) and TRBJ2-2; TRBD2 is a possible D gene, resting on 5 matching bases. The clonotype originates from a man between 18 and 35 years old with COVID-19, enrolled during active disease. The sample comprised peripheral blood. CDR3 sequence: CASSGGLAYAGELFF. In nucleotides, the sequence is TGTGCCAGCAGCGGCGGGCTAGCCTATGCCGGGGAGCTGTTTTTT.